Following are 7 T cell receptor beta chains from one sample sequenced in a study of T cells expressing NK-cell markers. After re-calling the 5' RACE reads, TCRdb lists one entry per CDR3 protein, DNA absent. The sample includes 500,000 to 600,000 distinct CDR3 sequences. The specimen sequenced was blood T cells: a sorted CD56 or NKG2C T cell subset, CD4+ or CD8+ T cells, or bulk PBMC T cells (not recorded which). The receptors here all came from a man aged 18-30 years in good health.

J is TRBJ2-1 and V is TRBV28; absent DNA, TCRdb's TRBD2 call cannot be checked. Germline V gives CDR1 MDHEN, CDR2 SYDVKM. The CDR3 extends over 16 amino acids. CDR3 residues: CASSPMAGVSYNEQFF.

The gene calls are TRBV30 and TRBJ2-1; TCRdb's D call of TRBD2 is untestable without DNA. Per the germline V gene, CDR1 is GTSNPN and CDR2 is SVGIG (reference sequence). The CDR3 has 12 amino acids. The CDR3: CAWSVGAGEQFF.

The rearrangement joins TRBV4-3 to TRBJ1-2; as DNA is missing, the TRBD1 call by TCRdb cannot be tested. The length of the CDR3 is 17 residues. Germline lookup yields CDR1 LGHNA and CDR2 YSLEER. CDR3: CASSQEHSDRFNYGYTF.

The CDR3 sequence is CASSQDLGVGSSYEQYF. V gene TRBV4-3 combines with J gene TRBJ2-7. The germline CDR1 and CDR2 sequences are LGHNA and YSLEER. The CDR3 contains 17 residues.

V is TRBV7-8 and J is TRBJ1-1. The CDR3 spans 14 residues. Looked up from germline, CDR1 is SGHVS and CDR2 is FQNEAQ. The CDR3 loop reads CASSLPVPAGRAFF. The complete variable domain, with remaining parts taken from reference TRBV7-8 and TRBJ1-1, reads GAGVSQSPRYKVAKRGQDVALRCDPISGHVSLFWYQQALGQGPEFLTYFQNEAQLDKSGLPSDRFFAERPEGSVSTLKIQRTQQEDSAVYLCASSLPVPAGRAFFGQGTRLTVV.

The chain uses TRBV7-2 and TRBJ1-5. This CDR3 spans 13 amino acids. CDR1 and CDR2 (germline): SGHTA, FQGNSA. CDR3 sequence reads: CASSSNSIQPQHF.

J is TRBJ2-7 and V is TRBV25-1; TCRdb outputs TRBD2, but without DNA this stays unchecked. The germline gives CDR1 MGHDK, CDR2 SYGVNS. The CDR3 runs 16 residues. This CDR3 reads CASSESGPLRTYEQYF.